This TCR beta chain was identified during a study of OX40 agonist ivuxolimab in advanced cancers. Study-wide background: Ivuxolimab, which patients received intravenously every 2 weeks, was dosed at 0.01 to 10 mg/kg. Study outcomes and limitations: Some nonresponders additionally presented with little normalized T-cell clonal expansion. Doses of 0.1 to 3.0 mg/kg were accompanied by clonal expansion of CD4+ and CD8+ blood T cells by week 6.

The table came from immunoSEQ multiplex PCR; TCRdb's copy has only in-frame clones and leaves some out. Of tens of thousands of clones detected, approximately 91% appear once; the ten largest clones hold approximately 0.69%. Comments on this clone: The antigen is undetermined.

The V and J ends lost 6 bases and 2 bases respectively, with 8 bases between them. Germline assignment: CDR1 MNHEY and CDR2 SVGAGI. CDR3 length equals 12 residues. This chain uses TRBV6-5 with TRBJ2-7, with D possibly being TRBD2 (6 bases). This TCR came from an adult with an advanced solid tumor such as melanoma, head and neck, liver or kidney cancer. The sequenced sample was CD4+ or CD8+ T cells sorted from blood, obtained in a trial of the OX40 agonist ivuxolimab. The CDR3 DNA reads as TGTGCCAGCAGGGCGGGGACCTACGAGCAGTACTTC. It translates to CASRAGTYEQYF.